A single sample is the source of the 26 T cell receptor beta chains below, sequenced in a study of CD8 T cells in Susac syndrome (dated by TCRdb to the late 2010s). Libraries were prepared through the immunoSEQ multiplex PCR assay. RNA was extracted using the RNeasy kit, and about 0.5 to 1 ug of the RNA was reverse transcribed with random hexamers. The raw public reads went through TCRdb reprocessing: fastp at Q25, MiXCR clone calling, in-frame beta chains kept. Every CDR3 protein is listed once, alongside the most common genes and DNA of its rows. The table for this sample lists 100,000 to 150,000 distinct CDR3 sequences; more than 90% of them were counted only once. The leading ten clones occupy around 0.078% of the sample. The material sequenced was CD4+ T cells from PBMCs. These TCRs come from a human donor in good health.

The CDR3 DNA sequence: TGCAGCGTTGAAGCGGGCGCTTCGGGCACTGAAGCTTTCTTT. Residues: CSVEAGASGTEAFF. This rearrangement joins TRBV29-1 to TRBJ1-1; D is uncertain. This CDR3 spans 14 amino acids. Per germline, CDR1 SQVTM and CDR2 ANQGSEA. The germline V and J ends were trimmed by 1 base and 4 bases, with 13 bases remaining between them.

The chain uses TRBV7-2 and TRBJ1-1; no firm D call. In germline, CDR1 is SGHTA, CDR2 FQGNSA. V lost 5 bases, J lost 4 bases, and 20 bases lay in between. This CDR3 region has 16 residues. The chain's CDR3 is CASSRSPLNGGTEAFF. DNA of the CDR3: TGTGCCAGCAGCCGATCCCCCCTCAACGGTGGCACTGAAGCTTTCTTT.

J is TRBJ2-5 and V is TRBV2; a possible D gene is TRBD1 (6 bases). CDR1 is SNHLY, CDR2 FYNNEI, per germline. V dropped 5 bases and J dropped 0 bases, with 10 bases sitting between them. The CDR3 consists of 14 residues. DNA of the CDR3: TGTGCCAGCAGTAAGGACAGTCACCAAGAGACCCAGTACTTC. Residues: CASSKDSHQETQYF.

The gene calls are TRBV23-1 and TRBJ1-3; TRBD1 might be the D (5 bases). TRBV23-1 is filed as an ORF, its function uncertain. This CDR3 is 13 amino acids long. Trimming cost V 6 bases and J 2 bases, with 8 bases left between them. This chain's CDR3 is CASSGATGNTIYF. CDR3 DNA sequence: TGCGCCAGCAGCGGGGCTACTGGAAACACCATATATTTT.

The J gene is TRBJ2-1, the V gene TRBV6-2 or TRBV6-3; D is perhaps TRBD2 (6 bases). Germline-derived CDR1 and CDR2 are MNHEY and SVGEGT. The CDR3 covers 15 residues. Trimming removed 6 bases at V and 1 base at J, with 13 bases between. This chain's CDR3 is CASSIPSASYNEQFF. The DNA of the CDR3 is TGTGCCAGCAGCATCCCTAGCGCTTCCTACAATGAGCAGTTCTTC.

The chain recombines TRBV25-1 with TRBJ1-4; 9 nucleotides agree with TRBD1. The germline V gene has CDR1 MGHDK and CDR2 SYGVNS. The CDR3 has 15 residues. J was trimmed by 5 bases and V by 4 bases; bases with no gene match: 5. In DNA, the CDR3 is TGTGCCAGCAGTGGGCAGGACAGGGGCAATGAAAAACTGTTTTTT. Translating it yields CASSGQDRGNEKLFF.

The V and J genes are TRBV29-1 and TRBJ2-1; 7 bases map to TRBD2. V trimming: 5 bases; J trimming: 4 bases; junction bases outside the gene matches: 5. The CDR3 is made up of 13 amino acids. CDR1 is SQVTM and CDR2 is ANQGSEA in the germline V gene. The CDR3 here is CSVREDSYNEQFF. CDR3 nucleotides: TGCAGCGTTCGGGAGGATTCGTACAATGAGCAGTTCTTC.

This chain joins TRBV2 and TRBJ1-5; 7 nucleotides match TRBD1. Germline V lookup: CDR1 SNHLY, CDR2 FYNNEI. This CDR3 comprises 14 residues. Trimming cost V 6 bases and J 3 bases; bases outside gene matches: 5. The CDR3 loop is CASRGDSVNQPQHF. CDR3 bases: TGTGCCAGCAGGGGGGACAGTGTCAATCAGCCCCAGCATTTT.

The chain combines TRBV19 with TRBJ1-1; possible D gene TRBD1, 5 bases. This CDR3 is 15 amino acids long. V dropped 0 bases and J dropped 6 bases, with 14 bases sitting between them. Germline CDR1 reads LNHDA; CDR2 reads SQIVND (reference sequence). CDR3 DNA: TGTGCCAGTAGTATAGATGGGACGGCGTCCTCTGAAGCTTTCTTT. Protein sequence: CASSIDGTASSEAFF. The full variable domain, with the rest looked up from reference TRBV19 and TRBJ1-1, is DGGITQSPKYLFRKEGQNVTLSCEQNLNHDAMYWYRQDPGQGLRLIYYSQIVNDFQKGDIAEGYSVSREKKESFPLTVTSAQKNPTAFYLCASSIDGTASSEAFFGQGTRLTVV.

V and J are TRBV18 and TRBJ1-5; 8 bases are a match to TRBD1. This CDR3 has 16 residues. V trimming: 3 bases; J trimming: 2 bases; junction bases outside the gene matches: 6. In germline, CDR1 is KGHSH, CDR2 LQKENI. The CDR3 coding sequence is TGTGCCAGCTCACCCCCCACAGGGGGTGGCAATCAGCCCCAGCATTTT. Amino acid sequence: CASSPPTGGGNQPQHF.

This chain uses TRBV15 with TRBJ2-1, with D perhaps TRBD2 (5 bases). With 1 base removed from V and 10 bases from J, the gap between germline ends came to 17 bases. In germline, CDR1 is LNHNV, CDR2 YYDKDF (reference sequence). The CDR3 runs 15 residues. The CDR3 here is CATSRAAGSVGEQFF. The CDR3 DNA follows: TGTGCCACCAGCAGAGCCGCTGGGAGCGTCGGGGAGCAGTTCTTC.

J is TRBJ2-7 and V is TRBV5-1; D assignment may be TRBD1 or TRBD2 (5 bases each). V lost 0 bases and J lost 3, with 16 bases in between. The CDR3 runs to 16 residues. Germline V lookup: CDR1 SGHRS, CDR2 YFSETQ. In DNA, the CDR3 is TGCGCCAGCAGCTTGGCCTCCGGGACGCCAAGCTACGAGCAGTACTTC. This translates into CASSLASGTPSYEQYF.

The chain has TRBV7-2 and TRBJ2-7; 8 bases align to TRBD1. There are 15 residues in the CDR3. V shed 5 bases and J 5 bases; nucleotides not matched to a gene: 11. Looked up from germline, CDR1 is SGHTA and CDR2 is FQGNSA. CDR3 DNA sequence: TGTGCCAGCAGCACTCAGGGGGCACTGAACCACGAGCAGTACTTC. Translated, it gives CASSTQGALNHEQYF.

This CDR3 reads CASSQEAGRQGKLFF. In nucleotides, the CDR3 is TGTGCCAGCAGTCAAGAAGCCGGGCGACAGGGGAAACTGTTTTTT. The chain has TRBV6-5 and TRBJ1-4; 8 positions agree with TRBD1. Per germline, CDR1 MNHEY and CDR2 SVGAGI. V gave up 5 bases and J gave up 11 bases; unmatched junction bases: 13. The CDR3 spans 15 residues.

The chain joins TRBV6-2 or TRBV6-3 to TRBJ2-3, with D possibly matching TRBD2 (6 bases). Germline loops: CDR1 MNHEY, CDR2 SVGEGT. The germline V and J ends were trimmed by 3 bases and 6 bases, with 19 bases remaining between them. The CDR3 has 16 residues. CDR3 protein: CASSYETGVVVDTQYF. The CDR3 bases are TGTGCCAGCAGTTATGAGACGGGAGTGGTAGTGGATACGCAGTATTTT.

The chain has TRBV20-1 and TRBJ1-1; D is perhaps TRBD1 (6 bases). There are 14 residues in the CDR3. Deletions cut 0 bases from V and 4 bases from J, with 12 bases between. Germline CDR1 reads DFQATT; CDR2 reads SNEGSKA (reference sequence). The CDR3 reads CSARDGRGSTEAFF. In DNA form, the CDR3 reads TGCAGTGCTAGAGACGGCAGGGGAAGCACTGAAGCTTTCTTT.

The chain couples TRBV11-2 to TRBJ1-1; maybe TRBD1 (6 bases). The V and J ends lost 6 bases and 0 bases respectively, with 11 bases between them. CDR3 size: 14 residues. Germline CDR1 is SGHAT and CDR2 is FQNNGV. The CDR3 is CASRADSLNTEAFF. CDR3 DNA sequence: TGTGCCAGCAGAGCGGACAGCTTGAACACTGAAGCTTTCTTT.

This rearrangement joins TRBV19 to TRBJ2-1, with a weak D call TRBD2 (6 bases). This CDR3 comprises 13 residues. Trimming cost V 4 bases and J 3 bases, with 7 bases left between them. CDR1 LNHDA and CDR2 SQIVND come from the germline V gene (reference sequence). The CDR3 nucleotides are TGTGCCAGTAGTAGGAGGGGCTACAATGAGCAGTTCTTC. The encoded protein is CASSRRGYNEQFF. The whole variable domain, remainder taken from reference TRBV19 and TRBJ2-1, is DGGITQSPKYLFRKEGQNVTLSCEQNLNHDAMYWYRQDPGQGLRLIYYSQIVNDFQKGDIAEGYSVSREKKESFPLTVTSAQKNPTAFYLCASSRRGYNEQFFGPGTRLTVL.

V and J are TRBV3-1 and TRBJ1-3; D unclear. Germline V gene data show CDR1 as LGHDT and CDR2 as YNNKEL (reference sequence). The CDR3 contains 13 residues. The V end lost 3 bases, the J end lost 4 bases, and 7 bases lay between the germline ends. As DNA, the CDR3 is TGTGCCAGCAGCCAGAGTGGCGGAAACACCATATATTTT. This gives the protein CASSQSGGNTIYF.

The chain joins TRBV5-1 to TRBJ1-2, with TRBD1 matching 8 bases. Germline-derived CDR1 and CDR2 are SGHRS and YFSETQ. V lost 0 bases, J lost 5 bases, and 12 bases stayed unmatched. CDR3 length: 17 amino acids. Written as DNA, the CDR3 is TGCGCCAGCAGCTTGGGCCCACCCGGACAGGGTGGTTATGGCTACACCTTC. It encodes CASSLGPPGQGGYGYTF.

The chain employs TRBV7-2 and TRBJ2-7, with 12 bases that match TRBD2. Germline V gene lookup returns CDR1 SGHTA and CDR2 FQGNSA. The CDR3 has 15 amino acids. Trimming cost V 6 bases and J 1 base; bases outside gene matches: 4. The CDR3 region has the DNA TGTGCCAGCAGTAGACTAGCGGGAGAGTCCTACGAGCAGTACTTC. Translating gives CASSRLAGESYEQYF.

This chain joins TRBV18 and TRBJ1-2, with TRBD1 matching over 10 bases. Germline loops: CDR1 KGHSH, CDR2 LQKENI. The CDR3 extends over 15 amino acids. J lost 2 bases, V lost 2 bases, and 2 bases had no gene match. CDR3 in DNA: TGTGCCAGCTCACCAGGGACAGGGGAAAACTATGGCTACACCTTC. Translating it yields CASSPGTGENYGYTF.

CDR3 protein: CSAREGVYGYTF. Here the CDR3 DNA reads TGCAGTGCTAGAGAAGGGGTCTATGGCTACACCTTC. This chain uses TRBV20-1 with TRBJ1-2; D possibly corresponds to TRBD1 (5 bases). The length of the CDR3 is 12 residues. Trimming pared 0 bases from V and 4 bases from J, leaving 6 bases between. The germline V gene has CDR1 DFQATT and CDR2 SNEGSKA (reference sequence).

The chain has TRBV18 and TRBJ2-3, with a possible D match to TRBD2 (5 bases). This CDR3 contains 15 residues. V lost 2 bases to trimming and J lost 4 bases, with 13 bases between them. Germline CDR1 reads KGHSH; CDR2 reads LQKENI. The CDR3 bases are TGTGCCAGCTCACCAGCGAGGGTTAGATCAGATACGCAGTATTTT. Protein product: CASSPARVRSDTQYF.

The V gene is TRBV29-1, the J gene TRBJ2-6; D not certain. V lost 6 bases to trimming and J lost 0 bases, with 3 bases between them. In germline, CDR1 is SQVTM, CDR2 ANQGSEA. The CDR3 is 12 amino acids. The CDR3 nucleotides are TGCAGCGTCTTCTCTGGGGCCAACGTCCTGACTTTC. Encoded protein: CSVFSGANVLTF.

CDR3 bases: TGTGCCAGCAGTCGAAATGGGGGCTACACCTTC. Protein: CASSRNGGYTF. The chain has TRBV12-3 or TRBV12-4 and TRBJ1-2; D is uncertain. The CDR3 is 11 residues long. V shed 5 bases and J shed 8 bases, with 9 bases lying between them.